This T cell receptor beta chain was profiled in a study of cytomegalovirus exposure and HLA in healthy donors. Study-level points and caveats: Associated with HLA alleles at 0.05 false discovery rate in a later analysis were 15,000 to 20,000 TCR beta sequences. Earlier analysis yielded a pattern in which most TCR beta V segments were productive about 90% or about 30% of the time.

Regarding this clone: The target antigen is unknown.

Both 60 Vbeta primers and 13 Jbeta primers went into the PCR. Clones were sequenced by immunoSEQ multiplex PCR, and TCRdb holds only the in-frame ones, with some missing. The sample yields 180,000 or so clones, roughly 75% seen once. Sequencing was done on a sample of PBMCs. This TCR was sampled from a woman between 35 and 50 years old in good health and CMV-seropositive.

The CDR3 is CASSAAETFSNQPQHF. CDR3 in DNA: TGTGCCAGCAGCGCGGCCGAGACATTTAGCAATCAGCCCCAGCATTTT. The chain is built from TRBV9 and TRBJ1-5; no definite D call. V shed 3 bases and J shed 0 bases, with 13 bases lying between them. Germline assignment: CDR1 SGDLS and CDR2 YYNGEE. The CDR3 spans 16 residues.